The present T cell receptor beta chain was sequenced within a study of OX40 agonist ivuxolimab in advanced cancers. Study details: Partial responses were achieved by three patients, of whom one had hepatocellular carcinoma and two had cutaneous melanoma.

TCRdb's table, derived via immunoSEQ multiplex PCR, lists solely in-frame clones and lacks some. The table shows fewer than 75,000 clones, with roughly 92% occurring only once. The clonotype originates from an adult with an advanced solid tumor such as melanoma, head and neck, liver or kidney cancer. The material sequenced was CD4+ or CD8+ T cells sorted from blood, taken in a trial of the OX40 agonist ivuxolimab.

The CDR3 region has the DNA TGTGCCAGCAGTGAGGTAGGACAGACCGGCTACACCTTC. This sequence encodes CASSEVGQTGYTF. The rearrangement uses TRBV6-1 and TRBJ1-2, with a possible D match to TRBD1 (6 bases). The CDR3 consists of 13 residues. V lost 3 bases to trimming and J lost 8 bases, with 13 bases between them. CDR1 and CDR2 from the germline V gene are MNHNS and SASEGT.